This TCR beta chain was recovered during a study of Graves' ophthalmopathy and Graves' hyperthyroidism. In the study overall: Specimen type is peripheral blood, obtained at initial diagnosis before any treatment.

The table lists this clonotype with many counts. Germline CDR1 is LGHNA and CDR2 is YSLEER. The CDR3 consists of 13 residues. Trimming cost V 1 base and J 11 bases, with 12 bases left between them. The authors amplified TCR beta CDR3 regions, and they did so from RNA transcripts for repertoire sequencing. HTBI-primed RT-PCR formed the first round, and a multiplex PCR formed the second. Using its own MiXCR run on the multiplex PCR reads, TCRdb lists one record per CDR3 protein. The repertoire has some 200,000 distinct CDR3 sequences, just under 30% of them found once; the top ten carry 8.5% to 9.5%. The specimen sequenced was peripheral blood. The chain is built from TRBV4-3 and TRBJ2-4; D is perhaps TRBD1 or TRBD2 (5 bases each). This TCR derives from a man aged 50-60 years with Graves' ophthalmopathy. The CDR3 DNA reads as TGCGCCAGCAGCCAAGTCAGGGAGATGCTTCAGTACTTC. Its translation: CASSQVREMLQYF.